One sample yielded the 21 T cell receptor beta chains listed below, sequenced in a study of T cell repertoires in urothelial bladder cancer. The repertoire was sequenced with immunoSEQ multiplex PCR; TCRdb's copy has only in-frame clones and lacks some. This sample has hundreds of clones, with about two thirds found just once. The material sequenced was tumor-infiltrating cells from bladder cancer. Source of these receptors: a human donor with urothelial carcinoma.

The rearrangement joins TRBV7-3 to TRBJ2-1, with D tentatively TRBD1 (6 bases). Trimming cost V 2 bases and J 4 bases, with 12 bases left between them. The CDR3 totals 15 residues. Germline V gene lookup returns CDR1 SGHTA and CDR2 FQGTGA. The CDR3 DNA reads TGTGCCAGCAGCTTAGGGGACATGCGGTACAATGAGCAGTTCTTC. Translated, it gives CASSLGDMRYNEQFF.

This CDR3 is CASSTPPGGNNSPLHF. The CDR3 nucleotides are TGTGCCAGCAGCACTCCCCCCGGGGGGAATAATTCACCCCTCCACTTT. This chain links TRBV9 with TRBJ1-6, with D possibly TRBD1 on 5 matching bases. Germline V gives CDR1 SGDLS, CDR2 YYNGEE. This CDR3 is 16 amino acids long. V gave up 4 bases and J gave up 5 bases, with 16 bases separating them.

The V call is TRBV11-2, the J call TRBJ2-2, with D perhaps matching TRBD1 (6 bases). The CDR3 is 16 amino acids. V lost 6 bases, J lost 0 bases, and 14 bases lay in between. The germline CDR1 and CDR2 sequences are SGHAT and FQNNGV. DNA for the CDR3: TGTGCCAGCAGAATTACAGGGATTTCGAACACCGGGGAGCTGTTTTTT. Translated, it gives CASRITGISNTGELFF.

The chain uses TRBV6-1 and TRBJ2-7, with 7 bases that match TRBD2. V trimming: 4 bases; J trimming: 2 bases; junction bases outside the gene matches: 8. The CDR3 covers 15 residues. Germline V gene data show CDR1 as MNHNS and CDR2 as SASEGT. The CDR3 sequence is CASSGGGGHTYEQYV. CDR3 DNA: TGTGCCAGCAGTGGGGGCGGGGGTCACACCTACGAGCAGTACGTC.

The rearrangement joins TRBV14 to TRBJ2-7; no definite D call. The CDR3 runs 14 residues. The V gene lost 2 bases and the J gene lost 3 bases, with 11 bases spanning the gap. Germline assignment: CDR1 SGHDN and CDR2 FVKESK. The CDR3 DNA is TGTGCCAGCAGCCAAACGGGCTTTCTCTACGAGCAGTACTTC. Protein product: CASSQTGFLYEQYF.

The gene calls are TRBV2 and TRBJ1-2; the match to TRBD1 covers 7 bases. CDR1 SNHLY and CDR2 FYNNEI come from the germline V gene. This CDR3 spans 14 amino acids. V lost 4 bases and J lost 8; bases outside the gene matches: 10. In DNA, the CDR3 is TGTGCCAGCAGTGGGGACAGCGCTACCTGGGGCTACACCTTC. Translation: CASSGDSATWGYTF.

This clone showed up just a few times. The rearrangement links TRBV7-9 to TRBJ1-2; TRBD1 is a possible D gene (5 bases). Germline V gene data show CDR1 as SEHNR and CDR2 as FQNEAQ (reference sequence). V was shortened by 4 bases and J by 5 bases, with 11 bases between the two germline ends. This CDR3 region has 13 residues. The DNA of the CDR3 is TGTGCCAGCAGCTCCCAGGGATCTTATGGCTACACCTTC. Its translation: CASSSQGSYGYTF.

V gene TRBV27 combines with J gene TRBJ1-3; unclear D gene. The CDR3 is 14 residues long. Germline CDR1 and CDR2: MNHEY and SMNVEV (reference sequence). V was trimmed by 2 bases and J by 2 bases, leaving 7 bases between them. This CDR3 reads CASSLNGPGNTIYF. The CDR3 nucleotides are TGTGCCAGCAGTTTAAACGGGCCTGGAAACACCATATATTTT.

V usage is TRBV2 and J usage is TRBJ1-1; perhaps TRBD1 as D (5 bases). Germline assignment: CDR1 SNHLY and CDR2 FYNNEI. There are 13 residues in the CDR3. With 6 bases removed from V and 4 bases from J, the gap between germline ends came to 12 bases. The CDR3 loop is CASSGGHPTEAFF. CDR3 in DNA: TGTGCCAGCAGCGGCGGACACCCCACTGAAGCTTTCTTT.

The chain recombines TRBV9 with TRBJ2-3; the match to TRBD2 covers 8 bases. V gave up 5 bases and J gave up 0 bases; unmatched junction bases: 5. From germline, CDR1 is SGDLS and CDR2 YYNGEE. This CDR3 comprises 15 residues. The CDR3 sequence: CASSPSGHSTDTQYF. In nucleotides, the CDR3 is TGTGCCAGCAGTCCTAGCGGGCATAGCACAGATACGCAGTATTTT.

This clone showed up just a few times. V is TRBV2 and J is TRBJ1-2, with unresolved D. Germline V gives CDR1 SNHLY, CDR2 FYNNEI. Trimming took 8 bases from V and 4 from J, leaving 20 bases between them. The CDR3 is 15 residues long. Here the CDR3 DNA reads TGTGCCAGCCTAGAAAGTACACCACCCTTCTATGGCTACACCTTC. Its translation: CASLESTPPFYGYTF. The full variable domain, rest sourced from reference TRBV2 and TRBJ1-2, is EPEVTQTPSHQVTQMGQEVILRCVPISNHLYFYWYRQILGQKVEFLVSFYNNEISEKSEIFDDQFSVERPDGSNFTLKIRSTKLEDSAMYFCASLESTPPFYGYTFGSGTRLTVV.

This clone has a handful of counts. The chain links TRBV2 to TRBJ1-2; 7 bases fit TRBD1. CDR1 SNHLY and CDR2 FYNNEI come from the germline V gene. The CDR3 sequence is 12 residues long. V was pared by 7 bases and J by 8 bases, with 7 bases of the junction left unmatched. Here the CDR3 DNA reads TGTGCCAGCACTGGGCAGGGGGAAGGCTACACCTTC. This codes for CASTGQGEGYTF. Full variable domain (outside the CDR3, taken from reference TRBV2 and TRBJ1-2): EPEVTQTPSHQVTQMGQEVILRCVPISNHLYFYWYRQILGQKVEFLVSFYNNEISEKSEIFDDQFSVERPDGSNFTLKIRSTKLEDSAMYFCASTGQGEGYTFGSGTRLTVV.

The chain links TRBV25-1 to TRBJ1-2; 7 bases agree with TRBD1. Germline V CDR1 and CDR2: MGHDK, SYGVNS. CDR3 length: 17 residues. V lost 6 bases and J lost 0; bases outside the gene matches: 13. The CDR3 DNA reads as TGTGCCAGCAGCCCCCTACAGGGGATACTAGCTAACTATGGCTACACCTTC. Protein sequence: CASSPLQGILANYGYTF.

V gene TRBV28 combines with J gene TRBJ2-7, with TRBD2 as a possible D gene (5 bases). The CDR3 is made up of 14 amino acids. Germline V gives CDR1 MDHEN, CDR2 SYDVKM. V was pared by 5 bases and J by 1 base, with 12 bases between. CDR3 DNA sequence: TGTGCCAGCAGTCGGGGAAAACTATCCTACGAGCAGTACTTC. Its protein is CASSRGKLSYEQYF. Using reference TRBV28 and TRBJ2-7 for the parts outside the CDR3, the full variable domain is DVKVTQSSRYLVKRTGEKVFLECVQDMDHENMFWYRQDPGLGLRLIYFSYDVKMKEKGDIPEGYSVSREKKERFSLILESASTNQTSMYLCASSRGKLSYEQYFGPGTRLTVT.

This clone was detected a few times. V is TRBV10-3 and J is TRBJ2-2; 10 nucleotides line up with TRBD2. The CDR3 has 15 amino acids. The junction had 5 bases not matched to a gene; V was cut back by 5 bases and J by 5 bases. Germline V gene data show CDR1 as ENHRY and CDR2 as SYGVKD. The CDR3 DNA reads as TGTGCCATCAGTAGCGGGGGGGCTGGAACCGGGGAGCTGTTTTTT. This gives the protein CAISSGGAGTGELFF.

In nucleotides, the CDR3 is TGTGCCAGCAGCTTAGCAATGACAGGACTTGAAGCTTTCTTT. Translating it yields CASSLAMTGLEAFF. The rearrangement joins TRBV7-2 to TRBJ1-1; D may be TRBD1 (6 bases). This CDR3 is built from 14 residues. Between the trimmed V and J ends, which lost 0 bases and 7 bases, there was a span of 12 bases. Germline assignment: CDR1 SGHTA and CDR2 FQGNSA.

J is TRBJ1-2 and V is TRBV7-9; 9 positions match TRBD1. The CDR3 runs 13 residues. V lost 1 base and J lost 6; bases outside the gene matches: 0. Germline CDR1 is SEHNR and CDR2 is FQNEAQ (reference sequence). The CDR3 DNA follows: TGTGCCAGCAGCTTAGGGACAGGGGATGGCTACACCTTC. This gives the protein CASSLGTGDGYTF.

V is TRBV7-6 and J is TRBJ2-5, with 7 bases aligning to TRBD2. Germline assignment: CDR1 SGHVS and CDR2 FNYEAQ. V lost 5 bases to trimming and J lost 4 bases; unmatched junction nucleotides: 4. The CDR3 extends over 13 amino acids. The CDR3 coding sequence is TGTGCCAGCAGCCGGGAGGTAATAGAGACCCAGTACTTC. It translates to CASSREVIETQYF.

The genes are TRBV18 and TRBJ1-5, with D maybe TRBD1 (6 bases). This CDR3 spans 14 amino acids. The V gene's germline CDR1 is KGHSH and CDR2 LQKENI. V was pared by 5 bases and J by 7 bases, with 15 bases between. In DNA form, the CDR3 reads TGTGCCAGCTCAACGGGACATTCGGACCAGCCCCAGCATTTT. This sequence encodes CASSTGHSDQPQHF. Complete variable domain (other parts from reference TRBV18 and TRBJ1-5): NAGVMQNPRHLVRRRGQEARLRCSPMKGHSHVYWYRQLPEEGLKFMVYLQKENIIDESGMPKERFSAEFPKEGPSILRIQQVVRGDSAAYFCASSTGHSDQPQHFGDGTRLSIL.

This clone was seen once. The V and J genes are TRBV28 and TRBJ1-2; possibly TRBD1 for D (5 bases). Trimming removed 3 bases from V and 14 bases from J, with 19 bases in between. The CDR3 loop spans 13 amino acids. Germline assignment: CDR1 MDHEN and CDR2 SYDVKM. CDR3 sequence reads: CASSFPFLRGMTF. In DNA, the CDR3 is TGTGCCAGCAGTTTCCCTTTCCTACGGGGCATGACCTTC.

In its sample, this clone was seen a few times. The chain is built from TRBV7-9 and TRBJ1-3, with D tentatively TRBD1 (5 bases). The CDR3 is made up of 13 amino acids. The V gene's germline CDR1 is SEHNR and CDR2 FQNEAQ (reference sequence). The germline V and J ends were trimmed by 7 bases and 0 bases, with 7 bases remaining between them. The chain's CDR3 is CASNRFSGNTIYF. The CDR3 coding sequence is TGTGCCAGCAACAGGTTCTCTGGAAACACCATATATTTT.